This T cell receptor (beta chain) was sequenced in a study of spatial heterogeneity in lung cancer. Sample time point: sample taken at primary tumor resection. Tumor, nontumor lung or frozen PBMC supplied whole RNA, sequenced without sorting. TCRdb reprocessed the 5' RACE reads via MiXCR and lists one record per CDR3 protein. The repertoire consists of about 92,000 distinct CDR3 sequences, with over 9.5% occurring once and the leading ten covering about two fifths. Germline-derived CDR1 and CDR2 are DFQATT and SNEGSKA (reference sequence). V dropped 2 bases and J dropped 2; count of bases not matched to a gene: 5. This CDR3 comprises 14 residues.

This chain links TRBV20-1 with TRBJ2-7; 8 nucleotides align to TRBD1. This clonotype was obtained from a male donor with early-stage non-small cell lung cancer. The specimen comprised PBMCs, sampled at surgery. The CDR3 spells CSARPRTGPYEQYF. The DNA of the CDR3 is TGCAGTGCTAGACCAAGGACAGGGCCCTACGAGCAGTACTTC.